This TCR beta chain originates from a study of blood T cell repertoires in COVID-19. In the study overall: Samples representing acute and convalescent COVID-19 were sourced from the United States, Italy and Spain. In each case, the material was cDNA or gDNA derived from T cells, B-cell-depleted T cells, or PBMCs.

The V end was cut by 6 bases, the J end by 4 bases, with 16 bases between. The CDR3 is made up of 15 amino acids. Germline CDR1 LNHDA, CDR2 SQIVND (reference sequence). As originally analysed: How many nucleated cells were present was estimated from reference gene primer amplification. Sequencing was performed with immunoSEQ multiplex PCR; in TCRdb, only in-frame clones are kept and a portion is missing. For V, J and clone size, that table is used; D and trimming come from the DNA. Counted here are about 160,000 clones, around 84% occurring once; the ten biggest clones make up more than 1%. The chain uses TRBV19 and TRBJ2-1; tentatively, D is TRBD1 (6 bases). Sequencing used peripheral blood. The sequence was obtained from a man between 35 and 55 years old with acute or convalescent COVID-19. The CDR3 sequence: CASRVTGTSYNEQFF. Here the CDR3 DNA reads TGTGCCAGTAGAGTTACCGGGACATCTTACAATGAGCAGTTCTTC.